This T cell receptor (beta chain) stems from a study of CXCR3-negative and CXCR3-positive naive CD8 T cells. Study-level findings and limits: Cryopreservation partially decreased CXCR3 expression, and most assays used fresh PBMCs. Much lower diversity was found in memory CD8+ cells, while both naive subsets had comparably high diversity. CXCR3-positive naive cells carried more hydrophobic TRB CDR3s than CXCR3-negative naive cells did. Naive subsets expressed similar surface CD5; TRB CDR3 features served to infer TCR strength.

cDNA libraries for TRB were generated by 5' RACE incorporating UMI labels. TCRdb reanalyzed the 5' RACE reads and collapses them to one entry per CDR3 protein, without DNA. This sample's table reports around 150,000 distinct CDR3 sequences. A word on this clonotype: Its antigen is undetermined.

Germline CDR1 reads SGHRS; CDR2 reads YFSETQ. This CDR3 has 19 residues. Naive CD8+ T cells had a CD45RO-CCR7+CD27+CD95- phenotype. The chain joins TRBV5-1 to TRBJ2-7; checking the TCRdb D call of TRBD1 is not possible without DNA. Specimen: naive CXCR3+ CD8+ T cells from blood. Specified subset: CD45RO-CCR7+CD27+CD95- naive CD8+ T cells expressing CXCR3 (TNR3+). The source is a human donor in good health. Some clones in this sample may be carry-over from other donors' samples. CDR3 sequence: CASSSNTKGRVFGISEQYF.